The 25 T cell receptor beta chains in this list originate from one sample, sequenced in a study of cytomegalovirus exposure and HLA in healthy donors. Use of 60 Vbeta and 13 Jbeta primers characterized the PCR. Sequencing was performed with immunoSEQ multiplex PCR; in TCRdb, only in-frame clones are kept and a portion is missing. The table has approximately 180,000 clones, 75% to 85% seen once. Sequenced input: PBMCs. These receptor sequences come from a woman in her forties or fifties in good health and CMV-seronegative.

In its sample, this clone was seen a few times. This sequence joins TRBV7-9 and TRBJ1-1; no clear D. The germline V gene encodes CDR1 SEHNR and CDR2 FQNEAQ (reference sequence). This CDR3 contains 13 residues. Trimming pared 0 bases from V and 5 bases from J, leaving 7 bases between. Here the CDR3 reads CASSLASGTEAFF. For the CDR3, the DNA is TGTGCCAGCAGCTTAGCGTCGGGGACTGAAGCTTTCTTT.

With respect to this clone: Germline and junction disagree at one end, which may indicate a read error. This sequence joins TRBV7-7 and TRBJ1-2; unclear D gene. The V gene's germline CDR1 is SSHAT and CDR2 FNYEAQ (reference sequence). This CDR3 spans 12 amino acids. The CDR3 DNA sequence: TGTGCTAGCAGCTTACGGGGTTGTGGCTACACCTTC. Residues: CASSLRGCGYTF.

The CDR3 loop is CASNRRTLSNTEAFF. Here the CDR3 DNA reads TGTGCCAGTAACCGAAGGACACTCTCGAACACTGAAGCTTTCTTT. The chain couples TRBV19 to TRBJ1-1; D may be TRBD1 (5 bases). Germline V gene sequence: CDR1 LNHDA, CDR2 SQIVND (reference sequence). Between the trimmed V and J ends, which lost 7 bases and 1 base, there was a span of 16 bases. This CDR3 has 15 residues.

V is TRBV9 and J is TRBJ1-6, with TRBD1 matching 10 bases. Germline V gene data show CDR1 as SGDLS and CDR2 as YYNGEE. The CDR3 loop spans 17 amino acids. V shed 3 bases and J 11 bases; nucleotides not matched to a gene: 14. In nucleotides, the CDR3 is TGTGCCAGCAGCGCTCGCCCCGTTGGACAGGGGGTCGCACCCCTCCACTTT. Its translation is CASSARPVGQGVAPLHF.

The chain joins TRBV25-1 to TRBJ1-1; D is unresolved. In germline, CDR1 is MGHDK, CDR2 SYGVNS. V lost 2 bases and J lost 11, with 15 bases in between. CDR3 length: 13 amino acids. The CDR3 here is CASSEPATDWAFF. In nucleotides, the CDR3 is TGTGCCAGCAGTGAACCCGCGACGGACTGGGCTTTCTTT.

The chain recombines TRBV6-5 with TRBJ2-3, with D possibly being TRBD1 (6 bases). The CDR3 runs to 15 residues. The V end was cut by 6 bases, the J end by 1 base, with 14 bases between. Germline CDR1 and CDR2: MNHEY and SVGAGI. Written as DNA, the CDR3 is TGTGCCAGCAGAAATTCAGGGGCGGGCACAGATACGCAGTATTTT. This gives the protein CASRNSGAGTDTQYF.

This chain links TRBV5-1 with TRBJ1-1; unclear D gene. Trimming removed 0 bases from V and 1 base from J, with 16 bases in between. The CDR3 covers 17 residues. Germline CDR1 reads SGHRS; CDR2 reads YFSETQ. The CDR3 DNA reads TGCGCCAGCAGCTTGGGCTCAGAGATCAGCGGGAACACTGAAGCTTTCTTT. Residues: CASSLGSEISGNTEAFF. Using reference TRBV5-1 and TRBJ1-1 for the parts outside the CDR3, the full variable domain is KAGVTQTPRYLIKTRGQQVTLSCSPISGHRSVSWYQQTPGQGLQFLFEYFSETQRNKGNFPGRFSGRQFSNSRSEMNVSTLELGDSALYLCASSLGSEISGNTEAFFGQGTRLTVV.

The V gene is TRBV7-3, the J gene TRBJ1-2; D is undetermined. V gave up 1 base and J gave up 8 bases, with 11 bases separating them. The CDR3 is made up of 13 amino acids. Germline CDR1 is SGHTA and CDR2 is FQGTGA. CDR3 region: CASSLSGREGYTF. In DNA form, the CDR3 reads TGTGCCAGCAGCTTAAGTGGGCGGGAGGGCTACACCTTC. The whole variable domain, remainder taken from reference TRBV7-3 and TRBJ1-2, is GAGVSQTPSNKVTEKGKYVELRCDPISGHTALYWYRQSLGQGPEFLIYFQGTGAADDSGLPNDRFFAVRPEGSVSTLKIQRTERGDSAVYLCASSLSGREGYTFGSGTRLTVV.

This clone was detected a few times. This chain connects TRBV5-1 to TRBJ2-7, with TRBD1 identical over 8 bases. The CDR3 is made up of 15 amino acids. From germline, CDR1 is SGHRS and CDR2 YFSETQ. After removal of 2 bases from V and 1 base from J, the junction contained 5 bases not matched to a gene. CDR3 amino acids: CASSFGTGSSYEQYF. For the CDR3, the DNA is TGCGCCAGCAGCTTCGGGACAGGCTCTTCCTACGAGCAGTACTTC.

The chain carries TRBV9 and TRBJ1-5; TRBD1 aligns across 12 bases. V was clipped by 2 bases and J by 5 bases; unmatched bases: 2. This CDR3 has 15 amino acids. Germline V CDR1 and CDR2: SGDLS, YYNGEE. The CDR3 loop reads CASSVGTGGDQPQHF. DNA of the CDR3: TGTGCCAGCAGCGTCGGGACAGGGGGCGATCAGCCCCAGCATTTT.

This clone was seen only a few times. The gene calls are TRBV7-9 and TRBJ1-1; D may be TRBD1 (6 bases). This CDR3 is 17 amino acids long. Trimming took 2 bases from V and 1 from J, leaving 17 bases between them. CDR1 is SEHNR and CDR2 is FQNEAQ in the germline V gene (reference sequence). The CDR3 nucleotides read TGTGCCAGCAGCTTATATGGCAGGGGAGTATGGAACACTGAAGCTTTCTTT. Translated: CASSLYGRGVWNTEAFF.

The gene calls are TRBV6-6 and TRBJ2-5; TRBD2 matches 8 bases. The CDR3 covers 16 residues. V lost 0 bases and J lost 2; bases outside the gene matches: 5. CDR1 and CDR2 (germline): MNHNY, SVGAGI (reference sequence). This CDR3 is CASSYSGTSIQETQYF. The CDR3 DNA is TGTGCCAGCAGTTACTCGGGGACTAGTATACAAGAGACCCAGTACTTC.

V and J are TRBV2 and TRBJ1-2, with D unclear. Looked up from germline, CDR1 is SNHLY and CDR2 is FYNNEI. With 3 bases removed from V and 10 bases from J, the gap between germline ends came to 9 bases. CDR3 length: 11 amino acids. The CDR3 region is CASSESRVYTF. The CDR3 nucleotides are TGTGCCAGCAGTGAGTCCCGGGTCTACACCTTC.

The chain combines TRBV7-2 with TRBJ1-1; D is unclear. V was shortened by 5 bases and J by 3 bases, with 7 bases between the two germline ends. The germline V gene has CDR1 SGHTA and CDR2 FQGNSA. There are 12 residues in the CDR3. DNA of the CDR3: TGTGCCAGCAGCCCTCCCTACACTGAAGCTTTCTTT. Encoded protein: CASSPPYTEAFF.

V gene TRBV9 combines with J gene TRBJ2-1, with 8 bases lining up with TRBD2. CDR1 and CDR2 from the germline V gene are SGDLS and YYNGEE. The V gene end was trimmed by 4 bases and the J gene end by 15 bases; junction bases not matched to a gene: 12. This CDR3 region has 13 residues. CDR3 loop: CASSPPVSGNPFF. CDR3 DNA sequence: TGTGCCAGCAGCCCCCCGGTTAGCGGGAACCCGTTCTTC.

DNA for the CDR3: TGTGCCAGCAGTTTATCGAGCGACTATTCACCCCTCCACTTT. Translated, it gives CASSLSSDYSPLHF. The chain has TRBV27 and TRBJ1-6; no firm D call. The V gene's germline CDR1 is MNHEY and CDR2 SMNVEV (reference sequence). V gave up 0 bases and J gave up 8 bases, with 8 bases separating them. The CDR3 extends over 14 amino acids.

This clone was observed a handful of times. This chain connects TRBV5-1 to TRBJ1-4, with a weak D call TRBD1 (6 bases). Trimming removed 3 bases at V and 2 bases at J, with 17 bases between. Germline V lookup: CDR1 SGHRS, CDR2 YFSETQ. The CDR3 loop spans 17 amino acids. The CDR3 region is CASSSGTTTWTNEKLFF. The CDR3 bases are TGCGCCAGCAGCTCTGGGACAACCACGTGGACTAATGAAAAACTGTTTTTT.

The chain couples TRBV4-3 to TRBJ2-7, with 7 bases matching TRBD2. The CDR3 covers 14 residues. The germline gives CDR1 LGHNA, CDR2 YSLEER. V shed 4 bases and J 5 bases; nucleotides not matched to a gene: 8. This CDR3 is CASSRETSIHEQYF. CDR3 DNA sequence: TGCGCCAGCAGCCGGGAGACTAGCATCCACGAGCAGTACTTC.

This clone was seen more than once but under ten times. The chain combines TRBV5-6 with TRBJ1-2, with D possibly matching TRBD1 (6 bases). Trimming shortened V by 3 bases and J by 7 bases, and 7 bases separated the two germline ends. CDR1 and CDR2 from the germline V gene are SGHDT and YYEEEE. The CDR3 sequence is 11 residues long. The CDR3 bases are TGTGCCAGCAGCTGGGACACTGGCTACACCTTC. Its protein is CASSWDTGYTF.

The chain uses TRBV5-6 and TRBJ1-5, with 11 nucleotides matching TRBD1. This CDR3 spans 17 amino acids. With V trimmed by 2 bases and J by 6 bases, 10 bases remained unmatched. Germline V lookup: CDR1 SGHDT, CDR2 YYEEEE. This CDR3 is CASSLRGTGGRSQPQHF. CDR3 in DNA: TGTGCCAGCAGCTTAAGGGGGACAGGGGGTAGGAGTCAGCCCCAGCATTTT.

V gene TRBV6-6 combines with J gene TRBJ2-1, with D possibly being TRBD1 (5 bases). Trimming took 2 bases from V and 9 from J, leaving 11 bases between them. The V gene's germline CDR1 is MNHNY and CDR2 SVGAGI (reference sequence). There are 13 residues in the CDR3. The CDR3 spells CASSYGAVREQFF. The CDR3 nucleotides are TGTGCCAGCAGTTACGGGGCAGTCCGTGAGCAGTTCTTC.

This clone was seen only a few times. The chain uses TRBV5-6 and TRBJ1-2, with 9 nucleotides matching TRBD1. This CDR3 region has 14 residues. Germline-derived CDR1 and CDR2 are SGHDT and YYEEEE. V trimming: 0 bases; J trimming: 6 bases; junction bases outside the gene matches: 3. The CDR3 reads CASSLEWTGDGYTF. The CDR3 DNA sequence: TGTGCCAGCAGCTTGGAGTGGACAGGGGATGGCTACACCTTC. Full variable domain (rest looked up from reference TRBV5-6 and TRBJ1-2): DAGVTQSPTHLIKTRGQQVTLRCSPKSGHDTVSWYQQALGQGPQFIFQYYEEEERQRGNFPDRFSGHQFPNYSSELNVNALLLGDSALYLCASSLEWTGDGYTFGSGTRLTVV.

The chain employs TRBV6-1 and TRBJ1-4; 10 bases align to TRBD1. CDR3 length equals 17 residues. V was pared by 3 bases and J by 3 bases, with 7 bases of the junction left unmatched. Germline V CDR1 and CDR2: MNHNS, SASEGT. The CDR3 is CASSDRDRGFSNEKLFF. The CDR3 nucleotides are TGTGCCAGCAGTGACCGGGACAGGGGCTTTTCTAATGAAAAACTGTTTTTT.

A few counts support this clone. The CDR3 coding sequence is TGCGCCAGCAGCTTGGAACAGGGGGCAGTGGATGGCTACACCTTC. Its protein product is CASSLEQGAVDGYTF. V usage is TRBV5-1 and J usage is TRBJ1-2; 9 positions match TRBD1. V shed 0 bases, J shed 6 bases, and the junction held 6 bases outside the gene matches. This CDR3 has 15 amino acids. From germline, CDR1 is SGHRS and CDR2 YFSETQ.

This clone was detected only once. This chain connects TRBV5-1 to TRBJ1-4, with D perhaps matching TRBD1 (5 bases). This CDR3 spans 16 amino acids. Germline assignment: CDR1 SGHRS and CDR2 YFSETQ. Trimming pared 2 bases from V and 2 bases from J, leaving 13 bases between. CDR3 residues: CASSFAPPGTNEKLFF. CDR3 DNA sequence: TGCGCCAGCAGCTTCGCCCCCCCAGGGACTAATGAAAAACTGTTTTTT.